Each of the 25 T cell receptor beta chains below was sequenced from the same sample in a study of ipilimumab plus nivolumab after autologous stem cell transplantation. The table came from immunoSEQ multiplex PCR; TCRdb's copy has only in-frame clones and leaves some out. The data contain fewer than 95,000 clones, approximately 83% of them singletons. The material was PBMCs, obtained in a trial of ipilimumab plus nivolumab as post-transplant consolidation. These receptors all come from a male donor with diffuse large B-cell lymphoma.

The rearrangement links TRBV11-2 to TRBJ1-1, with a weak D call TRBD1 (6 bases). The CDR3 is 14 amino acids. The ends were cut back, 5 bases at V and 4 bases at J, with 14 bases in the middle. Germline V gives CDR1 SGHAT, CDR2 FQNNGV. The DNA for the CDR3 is TGTGCCAGCAGCCCAACACAGGGTTCCACTGAAGCTTTCTTT. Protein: CASSPTQGSTEAFF.

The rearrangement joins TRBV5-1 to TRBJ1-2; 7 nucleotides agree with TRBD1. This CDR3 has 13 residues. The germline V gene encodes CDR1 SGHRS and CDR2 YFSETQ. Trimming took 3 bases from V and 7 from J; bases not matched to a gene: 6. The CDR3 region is CASSSGRGSGYTF. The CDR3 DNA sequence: TGCGCCAGCAGCTCTGGCAGGGGGTCTGGCTACACCTTC.

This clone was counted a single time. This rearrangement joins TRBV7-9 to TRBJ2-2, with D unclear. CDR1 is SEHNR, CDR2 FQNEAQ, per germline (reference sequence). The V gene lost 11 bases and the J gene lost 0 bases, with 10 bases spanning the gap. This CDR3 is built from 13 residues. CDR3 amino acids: CAGNSANTGELFF. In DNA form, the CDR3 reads TGTGCCGGTAACTCTGCGAACACCGGGGAGCTGTTTTTT.

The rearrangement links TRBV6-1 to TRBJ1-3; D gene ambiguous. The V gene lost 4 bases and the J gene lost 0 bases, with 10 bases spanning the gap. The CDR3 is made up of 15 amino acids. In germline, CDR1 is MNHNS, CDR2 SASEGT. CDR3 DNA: TGTGCCAGCAGTGTCCCGTTCAGCTCTGGAAACACCATATATTTT. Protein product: CASSVPFSSGNTIYF.

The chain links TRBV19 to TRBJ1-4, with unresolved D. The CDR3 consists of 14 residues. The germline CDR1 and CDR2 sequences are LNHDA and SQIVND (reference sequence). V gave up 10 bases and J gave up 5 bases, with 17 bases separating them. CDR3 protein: CAISDPSGNEKLFF. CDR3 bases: TGTGCCATCTCAGACCCAAGCGGAAATGAAAAACTGTTTTTT.

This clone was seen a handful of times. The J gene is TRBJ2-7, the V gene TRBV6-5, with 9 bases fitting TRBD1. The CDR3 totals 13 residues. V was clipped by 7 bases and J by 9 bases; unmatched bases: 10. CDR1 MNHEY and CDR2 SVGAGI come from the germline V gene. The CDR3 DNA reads TGTGCCAGCAAAAGGACAGGGGAGGCCTGGCAGTACTTC. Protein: CASKRTGEAWQYF.

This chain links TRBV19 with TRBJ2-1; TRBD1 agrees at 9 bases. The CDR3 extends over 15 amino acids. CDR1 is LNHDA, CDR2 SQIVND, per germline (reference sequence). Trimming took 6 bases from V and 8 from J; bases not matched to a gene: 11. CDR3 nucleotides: TGTGCCAGTAGGGGCGACGGGACAGGGACGGATGAGCAGTTCTTC. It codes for CASRGDGTGTDEQFF. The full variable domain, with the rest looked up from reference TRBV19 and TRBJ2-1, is DGGITQSPKYLFRKEGQNVTLSCEQNLNHDAMYWYRQDPGQGLRLIYYSQIVNDFQKGDIAEGYSVSREKKESFPLTVTSAQKNPTAFYLCASRGDGTGTDEQFFGPGTRLTVL.

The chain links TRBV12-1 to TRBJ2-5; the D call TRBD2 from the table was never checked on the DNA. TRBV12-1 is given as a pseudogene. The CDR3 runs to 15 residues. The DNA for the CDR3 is TGTGCCAGCAGCCGTCTAGCGGGGGGAATGGAGACCCAGTACTTC. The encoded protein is CASSRLAGGMETQYF.

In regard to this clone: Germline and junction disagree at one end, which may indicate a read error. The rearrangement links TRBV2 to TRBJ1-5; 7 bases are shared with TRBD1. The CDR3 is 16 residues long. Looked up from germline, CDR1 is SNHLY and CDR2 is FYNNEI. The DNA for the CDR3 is TGTGCCAGCAGTACAGGGGTTGGTGGCGGCAATCCGCCCCAGCATTTT. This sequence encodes CASSTGVGGGNPPQHF. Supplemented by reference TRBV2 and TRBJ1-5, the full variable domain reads EPEVTQTPSHQVTQMGQEVILRCVPISNHLYFYWYRQILGQKVEFLVSFYNNEISEKSEIFDDQFSVERPDGSNFTLKIRSTKLEDSAMYFCASSTGVGGGNPPQHFGDGTRLSIL.

The CDR3 DNA reads TGCGCCAGCAGCCCGGACAGTCTAGGGGTCTATGAGCAGTTCTTC. Its translation is CASSPDSLGVYEQFF. The chain recombines TRBV5-1 with TRBJ2-1, with a possible D match to TRBD1 (6 bases). Germline CDR1 and CDR2: SGHRS and YFSETQ. This CDR3 has 15 amino acids. V lost 4 bases and J 8 bases, leaving 19 bases between the germline ends.

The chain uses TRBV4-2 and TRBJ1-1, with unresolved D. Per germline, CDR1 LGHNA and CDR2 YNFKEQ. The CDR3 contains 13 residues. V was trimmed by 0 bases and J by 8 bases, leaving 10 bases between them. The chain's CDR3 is CASSQDLKGEAFF. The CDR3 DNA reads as TGTGCCAGCAGCCAAGATCTTAAAGGGGAAGCTTTCTTT.

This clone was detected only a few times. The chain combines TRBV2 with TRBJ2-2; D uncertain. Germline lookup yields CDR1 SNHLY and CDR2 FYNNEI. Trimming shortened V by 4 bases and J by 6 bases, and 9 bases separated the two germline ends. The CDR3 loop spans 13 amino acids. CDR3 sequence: CASSGFGSGELFF. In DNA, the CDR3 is TGTGCCAGCAGTGGTTTTGGATCCGGGGAGCTGTTTTTT.

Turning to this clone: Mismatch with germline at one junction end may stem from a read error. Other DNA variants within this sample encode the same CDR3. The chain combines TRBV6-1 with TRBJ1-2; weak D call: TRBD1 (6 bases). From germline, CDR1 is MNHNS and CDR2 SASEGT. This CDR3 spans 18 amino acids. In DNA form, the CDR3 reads TGTGCCAGCAGTGAACGCGGATCAGGGGCTTTAGCTAATTATGGCTACACCTTC. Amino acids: CASSERGSGALANYGYTF.

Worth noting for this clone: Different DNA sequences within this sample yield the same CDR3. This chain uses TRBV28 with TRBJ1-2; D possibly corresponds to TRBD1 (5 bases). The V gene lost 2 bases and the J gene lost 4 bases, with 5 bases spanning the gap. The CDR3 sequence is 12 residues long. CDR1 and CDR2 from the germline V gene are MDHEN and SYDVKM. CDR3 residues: CASSLTGYGYTF. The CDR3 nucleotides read TGTGCCAGCAGTTTAACAGGCTATGGCTACACCTTC.

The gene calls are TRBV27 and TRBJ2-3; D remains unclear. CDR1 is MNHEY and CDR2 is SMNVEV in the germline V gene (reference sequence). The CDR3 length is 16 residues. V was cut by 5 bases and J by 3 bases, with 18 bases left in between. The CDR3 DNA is TGTGCCAGCAGTCTTTATTTCGGACGTAGGACAGATACGCAGTATTTT. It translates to CASSLYFGRRTDTQYF.

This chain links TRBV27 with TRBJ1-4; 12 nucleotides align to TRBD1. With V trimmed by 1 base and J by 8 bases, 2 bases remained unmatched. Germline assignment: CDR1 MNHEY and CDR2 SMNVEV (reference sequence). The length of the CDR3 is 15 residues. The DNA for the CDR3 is TGTGCCAGCAGTTTATGGGGGACAGGGGGCGAAAAACTGTTTTTT. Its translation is CASSLWGTGGEKLFF.

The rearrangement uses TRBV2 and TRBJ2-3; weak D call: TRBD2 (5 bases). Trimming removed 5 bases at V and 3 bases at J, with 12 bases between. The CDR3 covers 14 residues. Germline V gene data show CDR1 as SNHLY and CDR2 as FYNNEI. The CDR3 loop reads CASSLSGWTDTQYF. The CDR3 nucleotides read TGTGCCAGCAGTCTTTCGGGATGGACAGATACGCAGTATTTT.

The CDR3 nucleotides are TGCGCCAGCAGTCAATCTTGGGCTCTTTATGGCTACACCTTC. Translating it yields CASSQSWALYGYTF. This chain uses TRBV23-1 with TRBJ1-2; D is undetermined. TRBV23-1 carries the ORF label, with uncertain function. This CDR3 contains 14 residues. Trimming cost V 0 bases and J 5 bases, with 10 bases left between them.

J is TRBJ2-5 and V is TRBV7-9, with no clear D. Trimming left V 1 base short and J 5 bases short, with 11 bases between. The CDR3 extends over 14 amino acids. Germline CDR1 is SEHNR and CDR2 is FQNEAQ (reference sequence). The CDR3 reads CASSLGRHGETQYF. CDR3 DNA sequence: TGTGCCAGCAGCTTAGGTCGACATGGGGAGACCCAGTACTTC.

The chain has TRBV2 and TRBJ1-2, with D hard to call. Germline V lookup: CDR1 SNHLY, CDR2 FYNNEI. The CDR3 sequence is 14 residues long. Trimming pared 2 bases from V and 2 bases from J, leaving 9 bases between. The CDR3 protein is CASSESPSNYGYTF. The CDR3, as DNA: TGTGCCAGCAGTGAAAGCCCCAGCAACTATGGCTACACCTTC.

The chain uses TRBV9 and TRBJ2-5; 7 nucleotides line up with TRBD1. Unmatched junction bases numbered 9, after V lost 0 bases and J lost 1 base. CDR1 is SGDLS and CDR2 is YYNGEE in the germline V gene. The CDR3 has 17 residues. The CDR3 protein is CASSVERGLGFQETQYF. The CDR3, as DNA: TGTGCCAGCAGCGTAGAAAGGGGGCTAGGTTTCCAAGAGACCCAGTACTTC.

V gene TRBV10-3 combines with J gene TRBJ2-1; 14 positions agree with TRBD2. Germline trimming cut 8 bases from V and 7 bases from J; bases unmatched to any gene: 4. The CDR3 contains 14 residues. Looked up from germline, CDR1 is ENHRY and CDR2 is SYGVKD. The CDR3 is CAIRGLAGGNEQFF. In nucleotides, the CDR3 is TGTGCCATCCGAGGACTAGCGGGGGGAAATGAGCAGTTCTTC.

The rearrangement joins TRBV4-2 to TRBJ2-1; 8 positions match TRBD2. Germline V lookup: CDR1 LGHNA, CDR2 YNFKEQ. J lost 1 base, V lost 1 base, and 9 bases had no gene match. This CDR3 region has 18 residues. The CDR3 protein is CASSQALAGGGSYNEQFF. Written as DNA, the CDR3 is TGTGCCAGCAGCCAAGCGCTCGCGGGGGGTGGGTCCTACAATGAGCAGTTCTTC.

The CDR3 region is CASSLAGEGGYGYTF. The CDR3 nucleotides are TGTGCCAGCAGCTTGGCGGGGGAGGGTGGCTATGGCTACACCTTC. The V call is TRBV5-5, the J call TRBJ1-2, with TRBD1 as a possible D gene (5 bases). Germline V lookup: CDR1 SGHKS, CDR2 YYEKEE (reference sequence). The CDR3 has 15 residues. V was cut by 0 bases and J by 4 bases, with 13 bases left in between.

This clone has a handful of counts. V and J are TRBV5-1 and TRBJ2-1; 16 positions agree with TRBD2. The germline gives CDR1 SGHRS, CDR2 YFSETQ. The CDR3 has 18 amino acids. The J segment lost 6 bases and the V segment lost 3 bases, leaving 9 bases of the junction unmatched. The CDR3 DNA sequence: TGCGCCAGCAGCTGGGCCGGGACTAGCGGGGGGGCCGTCAATGAGCAGTTCTTC. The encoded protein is CASSWAGTSGGAVNEQFF.